The TCR beta chain described here comes from a study of OX40 agonist ivuxolimab in advanced cancers. About the study: Patients were infused with ivuxolimab every 2 weeks at 0.01 to 10 mg/kg.

Germline CDR1 is SNHLY and CDR2 is FYNNEI. The CDR3 is made up of 15 amino acids. The V end was cut by 4 bases, the J end by 6 bases, with 15 bases between. Only in-frame clones appear in the TCRdb table, and some are missing; sequencing was by immunoSEQ multiplex PCR. The table lists about 62,000 clones, around four fifths of them singletons. In this sample, this clone turned up a few times. Its specificity is unknown. Broader study findings: At 0.1 to 3.0 mg/kg, CD4+ and CD8+ blood T cells expanded clonally by week 6.

Specimen: CD4+ or CD8+ T cells sorted from blood, collected in a trial of the OX40 agonist ivuxolimab. The clonotype originates from an adult with an advanced solid tumor such as melanoma, head and neck, liver or kidney cancer. The rearrangement links TRBV2 to TRBJ2-2; D tentatively reads TRBD1 or TRBD2 (5 bases each). This CDR3 is CASSGEGTGSGELFF. CDR3 bases: TGTGCCAGCAGTGGGGAAGGGACGGGCTCCGGGGAGCTGTTTTTT.